The 8 T cell receptor beta chains in this list originate from one sample, sequenced in a study of response to subunit inactivated influenza vaccine. TCRdb re-called the RT-PCR reads with MiXCR, one entry per CDR3 protein. The sample carries around 480,000 distinct CDR3 sequences, 16% recorded once. The sample was CD4+ T cells sorted from PBMCs, taken less than 25 months after vaccination. Every receptor here comes from a man aged 45-69 years who received an inactivated influenza vaccine.

The chain combines TRBV5-6 with TRBJ2-7, with TRBD2 matching 8 bases. Losses at the gene ends were 2 bases for V and 6 bases for J; bases not matched to a gene: 10. The CDR3 has 15 residues. The germline V gene encodes CDR1 SGHDT and CDR2 YYEEEE. This chain's CDR3 is CASSFAWRGDGEQYF. The CDR3 nucleotides are TGTGCCAGCAGCTTCGCCTGGCGGGGGGACGGCGAGCAGTACTTC.

Only a few counts were recorded for this clonotype. The chain carries TRBV5-1 and TRBJ2-7; 8 nucleotides match TRBD1. CDR1 and CDR2 (germline): SGHRS, YFSETQ. V lost 3 bases, J lost 4 bases, and 9 bases stayed unmatched. The CDR3 consists of 15 residues. DNA of the CDR3: TGCGCCAGCAGCTCAACCGGGACAGGACCTTACGAGCAGTACTTC. Translated: CASSSTGTGPYEQYF.

This clonotype was seen repeatedly, ten times or more. The genes are TRBV20-1 and TRBJ1-2; D remains unclear. The ends were cut back, 1 base at V and 2 bases at J, with 5 bases in the middle. The germline V gene encodes CDR1 DFQATT and CDR2 SNEGSKA (reference sequence). The CDR3 sequence is 12 residues long. CDR3 amino acids: CSARAENYGYTF. In nucleotides, the CDR3 is TGCAGTGCTAGAGCTGAGAACTATGGCTACACCTTC.

In its sample, this clonotype was seen a few times. V gene TRBV20-1 combines with J gene TRBJ2-5, with 7 bases lining up with TRBD2. The V gene end was trimmed by 4 bases and the J gene end by 0 bases; junction bases not matched to a gene: 11. This CDR3 is built from 16 residues. Germline lookup yields CDR1 DFQATT and CDR2 SNEGSKA (reference sequence). The CDR3 region is CSAIPRLAQYQETQYF. The CDR3 region has the DNA TGCAGTGCTATACCGAGACTAGCTCAGTACCAAGAGACCCAGTACTTC.

The gene calls are TRBV6-5 and TRBJ2-2, with TRBD2 identical over 8 bases. The trim removed 2 bases at V and 6 bases at J, leaving 8 bases unmatched. This CDR3 is 16 amino acids long. The germline gives CDR1 MNHEY, CDR2 SVGAGI. The CDR3 is CASSYDGRALAGELFF. CDR3 sequence (DNA): TGTGCCAGCAGTTACGACGGGAGGGCCTTGGCCGGGGAGCTGTTTTTT.

The chain links TRBV20-1 to TRBJ2-7, with TRBD1 identical over 8 bases. Per the germline V gene, CDR1 is DFQATT and CDR2 is SNEGSKA (reference sequence). The V and J ends lost 6 bases and 0 bases, in that order; junction bases with no gene match: 4. The CDR3 is made up of 13 amino acids. CDR3 sequence reads: CSAGTGLSYEQYF. CDR3 coding DNA: TGCAGTGCCGGGACAGGACTCTCCTACGAGCAGTACTTC.

In its sample, this clonotype was seen once. V gene TRBV28 combines with J gene TRBJ1-2, with D unresolved. Trimming left V 2 bases short and J 1 base short, with 8 bases between. The CDR3 extends over 14 amino acids. From germline, CDR1 is MDHEN and CDR2 SYDVKM. As DNA, the CDR3 is TGTGCCAGCAGTTTAGGTCCACATAACTATGGCTACACCTTC. Its protein is CASSLGPHNYGYTF.

This clonotype was recorded a few times. The J gene is TRBJ1-1, the V gene TRBV4-1, with 7 bases identical to TRBD1. V shed 2 bases, J shed 1 base, and the junction held 4 bases outside the gene matches. CDR3 length: 15 residues. The V gene's germline CDR1 is MGHRA and CDR2 YSYEKL. The DNA for the CDR3 is TGCGCCAGCAGCCAAACAGGGGTTTCGAACACTGAAGCTTTCTTT. Its protein is CASSQTGVSNTEAFF.